Shown below are 27 T cell receptor beta chains from a single sample sequenced in a study of T-cell reconstitution after alpha-beta-depleted transplantation in children. Unique molecular identifiers were used in preparing the TCRbeta library. TCRdb re-analysed the PCR reads in MiXCR, keeping a single row per CDR3 protein. The table includes approximately 270,000 distinct CDR3 sequences, more than 20% detected once. The starting material was PBMCs, mostly from graft donor cells, obtained 360 days after TCRalphabeta/CD19-depleted stem cell transplant. The receptor source for this set is a female patient under 10 years old who had a stem cell transplant for congenital amegakaryocytic thrombocytopenia, so the T cells may come from the graft donor.

The CDR3 bases are TGTGCCAGCAGCGCAGTAGGTCCAGGACGTAATGAAAAACTGTTTTTT. Protein product: CASSAVGPGRNEKLFF. The chain uses TRBV7-2 and TRBJ1-4; D gene unclear. V was shortened by 5 bases and J by 4 bases, with 17 bases between the two germline ends. The CDR3 sequence is 16 residues long. CDR1 SGHTA and CDR2 FQGNSA come from the germline V gene.

This rearrangement joins TRBV24-1 to TRBJ2-1, with D possibly matching TRBD2 (5 bases). CDR1 and CDR2 (germline): KGHDR, SFDVKD. V was trimmed by 6 bases and J by 6 bases, leaving 20 bases between them. The CDR3 is made up of 16 amino acids. The CDR3 reads CATSRAGGVHPNEQFF. The CDR3 bases are TGTGCCACCAGTCGAGCAGGAGGCGTTCATCCCAATGAGCAGTTCTTC.

There are many counts of this clonotype. CDR3 sequence reads: CASSLVWNTGELFF. CDR3 DNA: TGCGCCAGCAGCTTGGTTTGGAACACCGGGGAGCTGTTTTTT. The V gene is TRBV5-1, the J gene TRBJ2-2; D not resolved. CDR3 length: 14 amino acids. V dropped 0 bases and J dropped 1 base, with 4 bases sitting between them. CDR1 is SGHRS, CDR2 YFSETQ, per germline.

Regarding this clonotype: At one boundary the junction diverges from the germline segment, which might be a read error. Here the CDR3 reads CARSYWGNRGHNSPLHF. CDR3 nucleotide sequence: TGTGCCAGGAGTTACTGGGGTAACAGGGGACATAATTCACCCCTCCACTTT. The chain couples TRBV6-5 to TRBJ1-6; TRBD1 agrees at 7 bases. The V gene's germline CDR1 is MNHEY and CDR2 SVGAGI. This CDR3 contains 17 residues.

This chain uses TRBV2 with TRBJ2-2, with 8 bases lining up with TRBD1. Germline V lookup: CDR1 SNHLY, CDR2 FYNNEI. The CDR3 consists of 13 residues. The V gene end was trimmed by 6 bases and the J gene end by 6 bases; junction bases not matched to a gene: 3. CDR3 region: CASRIQGAGELFF. The CDR3 nucleotides are TGTGCCAGCAGAATACAGGGGGCCGGGGAGCTGTTTTTT.

V usage is TRBV6-1 and J usage is TRBJ2-6; D possibly uses TRBD1 or TRBD2 (5 bases each). Germline loops: CDR1 MNHNS, CDR2 SASEGT. V was trimmed by 6 bases and J by 2 bases, leaving 11 bases between them. This CDR3 region has 15 residues. In nucleotides, the CDR3 is TGTGCCAGCAGCGTACTGGGGGCTGGGGCCAACGTCCTGACTTTC. Translating it yields CASSVLGAGANVLTF.

The chain combines TRBV21-1 with TRBJ2-1; TRBD1, the D gene given by the table, was not confirmed from the DNA. TRBV21-1 is shown as a pseudogene. The CDR3 runs to 15 residues. CDR3: CASTPGTEALNEQFF. DNA for the CDR3: TGTGCCAGCACCCCCGGGACAGAGGCTTTAAATGAGCAGTTCTTC.

This chain connects TRBV4-1 to TRBJ2-2, with D possibly TRBD2 on 5 matching bases. Germline loops: CDR1 MGHRA, CDR2 YSYEKL. The CDR3 contains 15 residues. The V end was cut by 1 base, the J end by 6 bases, with 12 bases between. CDR3 bases: TGCGCCAGCAGCCAAGGGGCTGCGGGTCCCGGGGAGCTGTTTTTT. Translated: CASSQGAAGPGELFF.

The rearrangement joins TRBV12-3 or TRBV12-4 to TRBJ1-2; D is possibly TRBD1 (5 bases). Between the trimmed V and J ends, which lost 6 bases and 8 bases, there was a span of 22 bases. The CDR3 sequence is 15 residues long. Here the CDR3 reads CASSGTAAPDLGYTF. Here the CDR3 DNA reads TGTGCCAGCAGCGGGACTGCAGCCCCTGATCTGGGCTACACCTTC.

The rearrangement joins TRBV27 to TRBJ2-5; 10 bases are shared with TRBD1. The CDR3 sequence is 13 residues long. Germline CDR1 and CDR2: MNHEY and SMNVEV (reference sequence). The J segment lost 4 bases and the V segment lost 4 bases, leaving 0 bases of the junction unmatched. The CDR3 nucleotides are TGTGCCAGCAGTTGGGACAGGGGAGAGACCCAGTACTTC. This gives the protein CASSWDRGETQYF.

This clonotype was found a few times. The chain has TRBV6-2 or TRBV6-3 and TRBJ2-2; 7 bases map to TRBD1. Germline V gene sequence: CDR1 MNHEY, CDR2 SVGEGT. V was clipped by 11 bases and J by 2 bases; unmatched bases: 5. The length of the CDR3 is 13 residues. CDR3 nucleotides: TGTGCCTCCCGGGACAGCAACACCGGGGAGCTGTTTTTT. This sequence encodes CASRDSNTGELFF.

This clonotype was found a few times. The gene calls are TRBV4-1 and TRBJ2-1, with 7 bases fitting TRBD2. The V gene end was trimmed by 5 bases and the J gene end by 12 bases; junction bases not matched to a gene: 16. Germline CDR1 is MGHRA and CDR2 is YSYEKL. The CDR3 is made up of 15 amino acids. The CDR3 DNA follows: TGCGCCAGCAGCAAGGACGGGGGGTCCTCAGAGGGGCAGTTCTTC. It is translated as CASSKDGGSSEGQFF.

This chain joins TRBV12-3 or TRBV12-4 and TRBJ1-1; no reliable D call. The germline V and J ends were trimmed by 7 bases and 1 base, with 13 bases remaining between them. The CDR3 is 14 amino acids. The CDR3 DNA follows: TGTGCCAGCAAGATAGAGACGCCGAACACTGAAGCTTTCTTT. Its protein product is CASKIETPNTEAFF.

The chain links TRBV6-1 to TRBJ1-3; D is ambiguous. CDR3 size: 15 residues. V lost 1 base to trimming and J lost 0 bases, with 7 bases between them. CDR1 MNHNS and CDR2 SASEGT come from the germline V gene. This CDR3 is CASSEDPSSGNTIYF. CDR3 nucleotide sequence: TGTGCCAGCAGTGAAGACCCTAGCTCTGGAAACACCATATATTTT.

This clonotype has only a few counts. The chain carries TRBV2 and TRBJ2-7; D gene unclear. CDR3 length equals 15 residues. Per the germline V gene, CDR1 is SNHLY and CDR2 is FYNNEI. V was trimmed by 2 bases and J by 4 bases, leaving 15 bases between them. DNA of the CDR3: TGTGCCAGCAGTGAATCCCCGCCCATTATGTACGAGCAGTACTTC. Translated, it gives CASSESPPIMYEQYF.

In this sample, this clonotype turned up a few times. This chain uses TRBV7-6 with TRBJ2-3; D might be TRBD2 (5 bases). The length of the CDR3 is 15 residues. V lost 5 bases and J 6 bases, leaving 18 bases between the germline ends. CDR1 is SGHVS and CDR2 is FNYEAQ in the germline V gene. The CDR3 sequence: CASSPQAEAADTQYF. As DNA, the CDR3 is TGTGCCAGCAGCCCTCAAGCGGAAGCTGCGGATACGCAGTATTTT.

This clonotype has only a few counts. This chain joins TRBV4-1 and TRBJ2-1; 9 bases are shared with TRBD1. V shed 0 bases, J shed 4 bases, and the junction held 1 base outside the gene matches. There are 15 residues in the CDR3. The V gene's germline CDR1 is MGHRA and CDR2 YSYEKL. CDR3 region: CASSQEDRGYNEQFF. The CDR3 DNA is TGCGCCAGCAGCCAAGAAGACAGGGGGTACAATGAGCAGTTCTTC.

This clonotype turned up a few times. The gene calls are TRBV28 and TRBJ2-1; TRBD2 matches at 11 bases. The CDR3 covers 16 residues. Germline V gene data show CDR1 as MDHEN and CDR2 as SYDVKM. Trimming removed 6 bases from V and 8 bases from J; junction bases left unmatched: 12. The CDR3 sequence: CASSSATSGDFDEQFF. CDR3 in DNA: TGTGCCAGCAGCTCCGCGACTAGCGGGGATTTCGATGAGCAGTTCTTC.

In DNA, the CDR3 is TGCGCCAGCAGCTTGGCCTTAGCGGTGGGCTACGAGCAGTACTTC. This codes for CASSLALAVGYEQYF. V is TRBV5-1 and J is TRBJ2-7; weak D call: TRBD2 (6 bases). The ends were cut back, 0 bases at V and 3 bases at J, with 13 bases in the middle. Germline-derived CDR1 and CDR2 are SGHRS and YFSETQ. This CDR3 is 15 amino acids long.

The chain links TRBV30 to TRBJ2-5; TRBD1 matches 7 bases. Losses at the gene ends were 2 bases for V and 2 bases for J; bases not matched to a gene: 5. The CDR3 consists of 14 residues. Germline V gene sequence: CDR1 GTSNPN, CDR2 SVGIG (reference sequence). The CDR3 region has the DNA TGTGCCTGGAGTAGAACGGACAGGCAAGAGACCCAGTACTTC. Its translation: CAWSRTDRQETQYF.

The table lists this clonotype with many counts. The rearrangement joins TRBV28 to TRBJ2-1, with 14 bases lining up with TRBD2. Germline loops: CDR1 MDHEN, CDR2 SYDVKM. CDR3 length equals 17 residues. After removal of 8 bases from V and 5 bases from J, the junction contained 11 bases not matched to a gene. In nucleotides, the CDR3 is TGTGCCAGCCGGAGACTAGCGGGGGGGTTTTTTAACAATGAGCAGTTCTTC. Translating gives CASRRLAGGFFNNEQFF.

The table lists this clonotype with many counts. The chain links TRBV5-6 to TRBJ2-1; TRBD1 might be the D (5 bases). Per the germline V gene, CDR1 is SGHDT and CDR2 is YYEEEE. Deletions cut 4 bases from V and 3 bases from J, with 8 bases between. This CDR3 contains 13 residues. CDR3 sequence: CASSLGLYNEQFF. The CDR3 region has the DNA TGTGCCAGCAGCCTGGGGCTCTACAATGAGCAGTTCTTC.

In this sample, this clonotype turned up a few times. The rearrangement links TRBV12-3 or TRBV12-4 to TRBJ2-5; D is perhaps TRBD2 (5 bases). Trimming removed 0 bases at V and 6 bases at J, with 8 bases between. The CDR3 contains 13 residues. The CDR3 sequence is CASSLAGMKTQYF. In nucleotides, the CDR3 is TGTGCCAGCAGTTTAGCCGGGATGAAGACCCAGTACTTC.

The chain employs TRBV11-1 and TRBJ2-3; D remains ambiguous. Trimming cost V 1 base and J 2 bases, with 7 bases left between them. The CDR3 has 14 amino acids. Germline CDR1 SGHAT, CDR2 FQDESV (reference sequence). The CDR3 region is CASSLETTTDTQYF. The CDR3 DNA is TGTGCCAGCAGCTTAGAGACAACCACAGATACGCAGTATTTT.

This clonotype was detected only a few times. The chain joins TRBV7-2 to TRBJ2-7; 13 positions agree with TRBD2. This CDR3 comprises 15 residues. The V segment lost 7 bases and the J segment 3 bases; nucleotides outside the gene matches: 6. Germline CDR1 is SGHTA and CDR2 is FQGNSA. This CDR3 reads CASTRRTSGSYEQYF. The CDR3 bases are TGTGCCAGCACCCGGAGGACTAGCGGGAGCTACGAGCAGTACTTC.

The sample holds a few counts of this clonotype. The rearrangement links TRBV20-1 to TRBJ2-1; 12 nucleotides line up with TRBD2. CDR3 length: 15 amino acids. The V gene end was trimmed by 6 bases and the J gene end by 4 bases; junction bases not matched to a gene: 7. Germline CDR1 reads DFQATT; CDR2 reads SNEGSKA (reference sequence). DNA of the CDR3: TGCAGTGCACCCGGGACTAGCGGGCCATACAATGAGCAGTTCTTC. Translating it yields CSAPGTSGPYNEQFF.

This clonotype was seen only a few times. The genes are TRBV20-1 and TRBJ2-7; perhaps TRBD1 as D (5 bases). This CDR3 spans 15 amino acids. V was pared by 3 bases and J by 1 base, with 16 bases between. The germline gives CDR1 DFQATT, CDR2 SNEGSKA (reference sequence). CDR3 DNA: TGCAGTGCTAGCTACTCTTTCCCAGGGTCCTACGAGCAGTACTTC. This codes for CSASYSFPGSYEQYF.